Presented here are 11 T cell receptor beta chains from one specimen sequenced in a study of cytomegalovirus exposure and HLA in healthy donors. PCR involved 60 Vbeta and 13 Jbeta primers. Clones were read by immunoSEQ multiplex PCR, and TCRdb kept only the in-frame ones, dropping some. The profile shows fewer than 150,000 clones, around 72% of them singletons. The specimen was PBMCs. These receptors came from a woman between 40 and 55 years old in good health and CMV-seropositive.

This chain uses TRBV10-3 with TRBJ2-2; the match to TRBD1 covers 8 bases. The CDR3 consists of 17 residues. Germline CDR1 reads ENHRY; CDR2 reads SYGVKD. V gave up 6 bases and J gave up 1 base; unmatched junction bases: 10. DNA for the CDR3: TGTGCCATCAGGGGAGATGGACAGGGAGGGAACACCGGGGAGCTGTTTTTT. As protein: CAIRGDGQGGNTGELFF.

CDR3 sequence: CASSHLRTGINEQFF. DNA of the CDR3: TGTGCCAGCAGCCATCTTCGGACAGGGATCAATGAGCAGTTCTTC. The rearrangement uses TRBV7-9 and TRBJ2-1; 8 bases fit TRBD1. Germline V lookup: CDR1 SEHNR, CDR2 FQNEAQ (reference sequence). Losses at the gene ends were 5 bases for V and 6 bases for J; bases not matched to a gene: 9. The CDR3 consists of 15 residues.

The chain combines TRBV9 with TRBJ1-1, with D unclear. The germline gives CDR1 SGDLS, CDR2 YYNGEE. The V gene lost 2 bases and the J gene lost 3 bases, with 11 bases spanning the gap. The CDR3 consists of 14 residues. CDR3 DNA: TGTGCCAGCAGCGTCGGGGTCTTGGACACTGAAGCTTTCTTT. As protein: CASSVGVLDTEAFF.

For the CDR3, the DNA is TGTGCCAGCAGCCCCCAGGGTAACTATGGCTACACCTTC. Residues: CASSPQGNYGYTF. The genes are TRBV6-5 and TRBJ1-2; TRBD1 is a possible D gene (5 bases). V lost 6 bases and J lost 1, with 9 bases in between. This CDR3 comprises 13 residues. The V gene's germline CDR1 is MNHEY and CDR2 SVGAGI.

This clone was counted a few times. V is TRBV5-5 and J is TRBJ1-1, with D hard to call. This CDR3 is 13 amino acids long. Germline CDR1 SGHKS, CDR2 YYEKEE (reference sequence). V shed 3 bases and J shed 0 bases, with 6 bases lying between them. The CDR3 DNA reads TGTGCCAGCAGCTACGCGCTGAACACTGAAGCTTTCTTT. Its protein product is CASSYALNTEAFF.

V and J are TRBV7-2 and TRBJ2-5, with 11 bases lining up with TRBD2. This CDR3 has 13 amino acids. The J segment lost 5 bases and the V segment lost 4 bases, leaving 0 bases of the junction unmatched. CDR1 and CDR2 from the germline V gene are SGHTA and FQGNSA. CDR3 sequence reads: CASSSSGGETQYF. Here the CDR3 DNA reads TGTGCCAGCAGCTCTAGCGGGGGGGAGACCCAGTACTTC. Full variable domain (missing parts from reference TRBV7-2 and TRBJ2-5): GAGVSQSPSNKVTEKGKDVELRCDPISGHTALYWYRQSLGQGLEFLIYFQGNSAPDKSGLPSDRFSAERTGGSVSTLTIQRTQQEDSAVYLCASSSSGGETQYFGPGTRLLVL.

The chain is built from TRBV4-2 and TRBJ2-1; D ambiguous. From germline, CDR1 is LGHNA and CDR2 YNFKEQ. The CDR3 extends over 15 amino acids. V shed 0 bases and J shed 0 bases, with 6 bases lying between them. The CDR3 sequence is CASSQDLASYNEQFF. Here the CDR3 DNA reads TGTGCCAGCAGCCAAGATCTGGCCTCCTACAATGAGCAGTTCTTC.

J is TRBJ1-2 and V is TRBV5-1; 8 nucleotides align to TRBD1. Germline lookup yields CDR1 SGHRS and CDR2 YFSETQ. V was pared by 3 bases and J by 3 bases, with 4 bases of the junction left unmatched. The length of the CDR3 is 14 residues. In nucleotides, the CDR3 is TGCGCCAGCAGCTCCATGACAGGGGACTATGGCTACACCTTC. Translating it yields CASSSMTGDYGYTF.

V gene TRBV7-9 combines with J gene TRBJ2-7; 11 nucleotides agree with TRBD1. With 5 bases clipped from V and 6 bases from J, the junction kept 9 bases outside the gene matches. CDR1 SEHNR and CDR2 FQNEAQ come from the germline V gene (reference sequence). CDR3 length equals 15 residues. The CDR3 DNA reads as TGTGCCAGCAGCAACCCCGGGACAGGGGGTTTCGAGCAGTACTTC. It translates to CASSNPGTGGFEQYF.

The chain carries TRBV10-3 and TRBJ1-2; 7 positions agree with TRBD1. The germline V gene encodes CDR1 ENHRY and CDR2 SYGVKD. This CDR3 is built from 13 residues. V was clipped by 3 bases and J by 6 bases; unmatched bases: 4. CDR3 amino acids: CAISEIRGDGYTF. CDR3 coding DNA: TGTGCCATCAGTGAAATCAGGGGGGATGGCTACACCTTC.

This chain links TRBV5-1 with TRBJ1-1, with a tentative D call TRBD1 (5 bases). Germline lookup yields CDR1 SGHRS and CDR2 YFSETQ. Trimming took 4 bases from V and 1 from J, leaving 14 bases between them. This CDR3 is 15 amino acids long. For the CDR3, the DNA is TGCGCCAGCAGCATAGACGGACAACAGAACACTGAAGCTTTCTTT. Its translation is CASSIDGQQNTEAFF.